This TCR beta chain was identified during a study of cytomegalovirus exposure and HLA in healthy donors. PCR was performed using 60 Vbeta and 13 Jbeta primers. The assay was immunoSEQ multiplex PCR, and TCRdb's table has in-frame clones only and misses some. The sample holds 100,000 to 150,000 clones, approximately 75% seen once. Study-wide results and limits: Analysis performed later showed TCR beta chains linked to HLA being more clonally expanded than equally common others.

Regarding this clone: Its antigen is still unknown.

V lost 2 bases, J lost 4 bases, and 9 bases stayed unmatched. The CDR3 is 16 residues long. Germline assignment: CDR1 SGDLS and CDR2 YYNGEE. Sequenced input: PBMCs. The receptor was derived from a man under 40 in good health and CMV-seronegative. This rearrangement joins TRBV9 to TRBJ2-5, with 9 nucleotides matching TRBD2. The CDR3: CASSVALAGIGETQYF. The CDR3 bases are TGTGCCAGCAGCGTGGCCCTAGCGGGGATTGGAGAGACCCAGTACTTC.